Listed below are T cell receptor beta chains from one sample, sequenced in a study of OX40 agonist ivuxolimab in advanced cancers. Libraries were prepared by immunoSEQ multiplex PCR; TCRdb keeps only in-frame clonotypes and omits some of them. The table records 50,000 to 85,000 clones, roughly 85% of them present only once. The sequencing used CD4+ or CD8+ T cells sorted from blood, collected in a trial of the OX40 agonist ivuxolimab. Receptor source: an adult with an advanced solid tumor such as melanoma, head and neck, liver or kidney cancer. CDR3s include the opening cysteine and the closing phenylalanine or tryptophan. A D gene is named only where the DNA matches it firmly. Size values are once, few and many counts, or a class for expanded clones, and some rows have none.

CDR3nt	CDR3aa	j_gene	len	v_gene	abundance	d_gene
TGTGCCTGGAGGGCGCGCACTGAAGCTTTCTTT	CAWRARTEAFF	TRBJ1-1	11	TRBV30	NA	NA
TGCGCCAGCAGCTTGGGACTAGCCCGTATCAACGAGCAGTACTTC	CASSLGLARINEQYF	TRBJ2-7	15	TRBV5-1	NA	TRBD2
TGTGCCAGCAGTTTCGGGGGGGGCAGAGGCTACACCTTC	CASSFGGGRGYTF	TRBJ1-2	13	TRBV27	few	NA
TGTGCCAGTAGTATAGGTTCACAGGGGGCCGGCAATCAGCCCCAGCATTTT	CASSIGSQGAGNQPQHF	TRBJ1-5	17	TRBV19	NA	TRBD1
TGCGCCAGCAGTCAAGGCCTGGGTTTTAGTGGCTACACCTTC	CASSQGLGFSGYTF	TRBJ1-2	14	TRBV4-3	NA	NA
TGTGCCAGCAGCACCGACTGGTACAATGAGCAGTTCTTC	CASSTDWYNEQFF	TRBJ2-1	13	TRBV5-4	NA	NA
TGTGCCATCAAGGGACGGCTCAATGAAAAACTGTTTTTT	CAIKGRLNEKLFF	TRBJ1-4	13	TRBV10-3	once	NA
TGTGCCAGTAGTACGAACCGGGGGACGGGGGAGACCCAGTACTTC	CASSTNRGTGETQYF	TRBJ2-5	15	TRBV19	NA	NA
TGTGCCAGCAGTGTCAATCAGCCCCAGCATTTT	CASSVNQPQHF	TRBJ1-5	11	TRBV28	NA	NA
TGTGCCAGCAGCTTAGGACTAGCGGGGAACATTCAGTACTTC	CASSLGLAGNIQYF	TRBJ2-4	14	TRBV7-2	NA	TRBD2
TGTGCCAGCACAAAACGGGGGGGGTACAATGAGCAGTTCTTC	CASTKRGGYNEQFF	TRBJ2-1	14	TRBV27	few	TRBD2
TGCAGTGCTAGAGGCGGGGCTGAAGCTTTCTTT	CSARGGAEAFF	TRBJ1-1	11	TRBV20-1	few	NA
TGTGCCTGGAGTGCCTCTTGGTCAGGGGCTCTCAATCAGCCCCAGCATTTT	CAWSASWSGALNQPQHF	TRBJ1-5	17	TRBV30	once	NA
TGCGCCAGCAGCTCCTCGGGACAGGCTGGCACAGATACGCAGTATTTT	CASSSSGQAGTDTQYF	TRBJ2-3	16	TRBV5-1	NA	TRBD1
TGTGCCATCAGTGACGGGACAGTCTCACGGGAGACCCAGTACTTC	CAISDGTVSRETQYF	TRBJ2-5	15	TRBV10-3	NA	TRBD1
TGTGCCAGCAGCTCCCACAGCGGGGGGGGGTTCTATGGCTACACCTTC	CASSSHSGGGFYGYTF	TRBJ1-2	16	TRBV9	NA	NA
TGTGCCAGCAGCTTGGGGCTGGCAAGCTACGAGCAGTACTTC	CASSLGLASYEQYF	TRBJ2-7	14	TRBV5-4	NA	NA
TGTGCTAGTGCTCTCTACGGGTATAATTCACCCCTCCACTTT	CASALYGYNSPLHF	TRBJ1-6	14	TRBV12-5	NA	NA
TGTGCCAGCAGCCCCGGACTAGCGGGGGTTACTCAAGAGACCCAGTACTTC	CASSPGLAGVTQETQYF	TRBJ2-5	17	TRBV7-2	NA	TRBD2
TGTGCCAGTAGTGAATCAGGGATGCCTTTGAACACTGAAGCTTTCTTT	CASSESGMPLNTEAFF	TRBJ1-1	16	TRBV19	NA	NA
TGTGCCAGCAGTCTTCCATACGAGCAGTACTTC	CASSLPYEQYF	TRBJ2-7	11	TRBV11-2	NA	NA
TGCAGCATGAATGAGCAGTTCTTC	CSMNEQFF	TRBJ2-1	8	TRBV20-1	once	NA
TGTGCCAGCAGCTTACTAGCGGAGCCCCTCGAGCAGTACTTC	CASSLLAEPLEQYF	TRBJ2-7	14	TRBV27	NA	TRBD2
TGTGCCAGCAGTTTAAATTCGATCCTCCAGGGGGCGCGGGAGCAGTACTTC	CASSLNSILQGAREQYF	TRBJ2-7	17	TRBV27	NA	TRBD1
TGTGCCAGCAGTGAATTGGAAATTTATGGCTACACCTTC	CASSELEIYGYTF	TRBJ1-2	13	TRBV6-1	once	NA
TGCAGCGCCCGAGACTACAATGAGCAGTTCTTC	CSARDYNEQFF	TRBJ2-1	11	TRBV29-1	NA	NA
TGCGCCAGTGGTGGAAGGACAGGGAATCACGAGCAGTACTTC	CASGGRTGNHEQYF	TRBJ2-7	14	TRBV5-1	NA	TRBD1
TGTGCCAGCAGCTTGGGTACGGGGGTCAGGGCCAAAAACATTCAGTACTTC	CASSLGTGVRAKNIQYF	TRBJ2-4	17	TRBV5-6	NA	NA
TGCGCCAGCAGCCAAGCGGCTAGCGGGGGGGCCGGGGAGCTGTTTTTT	CASSQAASGGAGELFF	TRBJ2-2	16	TRBV4-3	NA	TRBD2
TGTGCCAGCTCAGCCTTAGACAGTTCTGGGGCCAACGTCCTGACTTTC	CASSALDSSGANVLTF	TRBJ2-6	16	TRBV18	NA	NA
TGTGCCAGCAGCCTCTATATAGCTAACTATGGCTACACCTTC	CASSLYIANYGYTF	TRBJ1-2	14	TRBV7-9	NA	NA
TGTGCCAGCAGCGAGGGACCCAAAACCTACGAGCAGTACTTC	CASSEGPKTYEQYF	TRBJ2-7	14	TRBV9	once	NA
TGTGCCAGCATCCCAGGAGGGTACACTGAAGCTTTCTTT	CASIPGGYTEAFF	TRBJ1-1	13	TRBV27	NA	NA
TGTGCCAGCACATCTACAGGTTTCGTGGAAAAACTGTTTTTT	CASTSTGFVEKLFF	TRBJ1-4	14	TRBV18	NA	NA
TGTGCCAGCTTCGGGGTTTCCTACGAGCAGCACTTC	CASFGVSYEQHF	TRBJ2-7	12	TRBV27	NA	NA
TGTGCCAGCAGCCATGGACAGGGGTTCGAGCAGTACTTC	CASSHGQGFEQYF	TRBJ2-7	13	TRBV14	NA	TRBD1
TGCAGTGCCAGGACAGTTGAAGCTTTCTTT	CSARTVEAFF	TRBJ1-1	10	TRBV20-1	once	NA
TGCGCCAGCAGCTTGGCTACAAGGGCGAGCTCCTACAATGAGCAGTTCTTC	CASSLATRASSYNEQFF	TRBJ2-1	17	TRBV5-1	NA	NA
TGCACCAGCATTCCTCTCGAGACTCCTTCCTACGAGCAGTACTTC	CTSIPLETPSYEQYF	TRBJ2-7	15	TRBV1	NA	NA
TGTGCCAGCAGTTCATACTACGAGCAGTACTTC	CASSSYYEQYF	TRBJ2-7	11	TRBV28	NA	NA
TGTGCCAGCACCGCGGGACTGAACACCGGGGAGCTGTTTTTT	CASTAGLNTGELFF	TRBJ2-2	14	TRBV6-6	NA	NA
TGTGCCAGCAGCCCAGGGAAGGAAGCTTTCTTT	CASSPGKEAFF	TRBJ1-1	11	TRBV11-3	NA	NA
TGCGCCAGCAGCTTGGGTGGGATGCGGGAAAAACTGTTTTTT	CASSLGGMREKLFF	TRBJ1-4	14	TRBV5-1	NA	NA
TGTGCCAGCTCACCGTCCTGGGACTCCCATACGCAGTATTTT	CASSPSWDSHTQYF	TRBJ2-3	14	TRBV18	NA	NA